The present TCR beta chain was sequenced within a study of T cell responses to AZD1222 COVID-19 vaccine. Findings and caveats of the study: Two AZD1222 doses significantly raised spike-specific TCR breadth and depth over controls. Vaccine-related CD4 TCRs covered spike, predominating at 160-218 and 743-854.

Germline values: CDR1 SGHDN, CDR2 FVKESK. CDR3 size: 13 residues. The V end lost 3 bases, the J end lost 5 bases, and 10 bases lay between the germline ends. Remarks on this clone: The antigen remains unidentified.

Produced via immunoSEQ multiplex PCR; TCRdb's table is partial and in-frame only. The data contain just over 8,000 clones, roughly 90% of them singletons. This specimen was peripheral blood, taken 28 days after the second AZD1222 dose. The TCR was taken from an adult who received the AZD1222 COVID-19 vaccine. The chain couples TRBV14 to TRBJ1-1; D remains ambiguous. CDR3 bases: TGTGCCAGCAGCCAGAATTCGTTGACTGAAGCTTTCTTT. Its protein is CASSQNSLTEAFF.